The source of this TCR beta chain is a study of neurological immune-mediated disorders. This clonotype showed up many times. As yet, its antigen is unknown. The sample's time point: longitudinal time-point 3. The controls, all healthy individuals, were blood bank volunteers in Maryland, USA. With 10-nucleotide random UMIs, 5'RACE was used to make the cDNA. Over 190 million TCR-beta sequences from 15-18 subjects came out of each sequencing run. Each CDR3 protein is one row after TCRdb ran MiXCR on the 5' RACE reads. The table has 53,000 or so distinct CDR3 sequences, approximately 8.4% seen once. Overall study results and limits: TCR-beta repertoires seemed private in all groups, with no expanded CDR3 amino acid sequences shared.

The sequence came from a woman aged 40-49 years in good health. Input material: PBMCs.

The CDR3 is CASSDMDRAYEQYF. The CDR3 DNA is TGTGCCAGCAGCGATATGGACAGGGCGTACGAGCAGTACTTC. The V call is TRBV5-4, the J call TRBJ2-7; 8 positions match TRBD1. Per the germline V gene, CDR1 is SGHNT and CDR2 is YYREEE (reference sequence). The CDR3 is 14 residues long. V was pared by 4 bases and J by 4 bases, with 7 bases of the junction left unmatched.